This T cell receptor beta chain was documented in a study of cytomegalovirus exposure and HLA in healthy donors. Study observations and caveats: In vitro, three CMV-associated chains proved specific for CMV antigens. A later analysis revealed that TCR association rates differed between HLA loci, peaking at DRB1 and bottoming out at HLA-C.

Donors counted as nominally healthy when sampled, yet unrecorded immune exposures were likely. PCR involved 60 Vbeta and 13 Jbeta primers. TCRdb's copy holds only in-frame clones and misses some; the assay was immunoSEQ multiplex PCR. This sample has hundreds of thousands of clones, with about 66% found just once. Remarks on this clone: Its antigen is unidentified.

Per the germline V gene, CDR1 is SGHKS and CDR2 is YYEKEE (reference sequence). This CDR3 contains 13 residues. The V end was cut by 7 bases, the J end by 0 bases, with 8 bases between. Sequencing was done on a sample of PBMCs. The sequence derives from a female donor in good health and CMV-seronegative. The chain is built from TRBV5-5 and TRBJ1-3; D not certain. The CDR3 loop is CASALVSGNTIYF. CDR3 nucleotide sequence: TGTGCCAGCGCCTTAGTCTCTGGAAACACCATATATTTT. The whole variable domain, remainder taken from reference TRBV5-5 and TRBJ1-3, is DAGVTQSPTHLIKTRGQQVTLRCSPISGHKSVSWYQQVLGQGPQFIFQYYEKEERGRGNFPDRFSARQFPNYSSELNVNALLLGDSALYLCASALVSGNTIYFGEGSWLTVV.